Sequencing of this T cell receptor beta chain was carried out in a study of long-term antiretroviral therapy in people with HIV. Sequencing relied on immunoSEQ assay v3.0, run at survey level. Produced via immunoSEQ multiplex PCR; TCRdb's table is partial and in-frame only. The sample lists about 24,000 clones; about 86% were seen once. The table lists this clone with a few counts. Its antigen is undetermined. Germline V gene lookup returns CDR1 SEHNR and CDR2 FQNEAQ (reference sequence). The CDR3 contains 14 residues. V was clipped by 4 bases and J by 1 base, with 10 bases between them. Before they underwent DNA extraction, samples held about 0.95-10 million cryopreserved PBMC. Study-level results: Comparison with controls showed narrower CDR3 length ranges in HIV repertoires. Collection spanned 2004 to 2017; ART regimens may be less effective than current ones.

The specimen comprised unsorted PBMCs, sampled at the start of antiretroviral therapy, before treatment. The gene calls are TRBV7-9 and TRBJ2-5, with a tentative D call TRBD1 (6 bases). The sequence derives from a woman aged 18-30 years with HIV. The CDR3 nucleotides are TGTGCCAGCAGCTCTCGGACAGCCCAAGAGACCCAGTACTTC. This encodes CASSSRTAQETQYF.